Sequencing of this TCR beta chain was carried out in a study of blood T cell repertoires in COVID-19. From germline, CDR1 is SGHRS and CDR2 YFSETQ. The CDR3 sequence is 15 residues long. V was shortened by 0 bases and J by 3 bases, with 12 bases between the two germline ends. Repertoires were generated with immunoSEQ multiplex PCR, while TCRdb's copy carries only in-frame clones and drops some. The data hold 120,000 or so clones, with roughly 85% observed a single time. Sequenced sample: peripheral blood. This chain links TRBV5-1 with TRBJ1-1, with D perhaps matching TRBD1 (5 bases). The sequence was obtained from a human donor in a cohort sampled during active COVID-19. The CDR3 spells CASSLAAGKHTEAFF. As DNA, the CDR3 is TGCGCCAGCAGCTTGGCTGCAGGGAAGCACACTGAAGCTTTCTTT.